This TCR beta chain originates from a study of CD8 T cells in ankylosing spondylitis. This clonotype came up many times. The antigen is unknown. Libraries for TCR beta were made by quantitative 5'-RACE with molecular barcodes. From the 5' RACE reads, TCRdb called clonotypes with MiXCR, one entry per CDR3 protein. The sample has hundreds of thousands of distinct CDR3 sequences, 12% seen once; the top ten hold about 0.49%. Trimming shortened V by 4 bases and J by 1 base, and 9 bases separated the two germline ends. CDR3 size: 14 residues. The germline V gene has CDR1 SGHTA and CDR2 FQGNSA. Whole-study findings and limits: Within ankylosing spondylitis blood, a TCR beta motif made up of roughly eight highly homologous variants appeared to be characteristic. Clones linked to disease were reported to show significant enrichment in matched ankylosing spondylitis synovial fluid.

What was sequenced was blood, either unsorted or a sorted T cell fraction (not recorded which). The TCR was taken from a male donor with ankylosing spondylitis. This chain uses TRBV7-2 with TRBJ2-3; unclear D gene. CDR3 protein: CASSSGPRTDTQYF. CDR3 DNA: TGTGCCAGCAGCTCCGGACCGCGCACAGATACGCAGTATTTT. The full variable domain, completed using reference TRBV7-2 and TRBJ2-3, is GAGVSQSPSNKVTEKGKDVELRCDPISGHTALYWYRQSLGQGLEFLIYFQGNSAPDKSGLPSDRFSAERTGGSVSTLTIQRTQQEDSAVYLCASSSGPRTDTQYFGPGTRLTVL.